This T cell receptor (beta chain) was retrieved from a study of CD8 T cells in ankylosing spondylitis. Germline trimming cut 0 bases from V and 16 bases from J; bases unmatched to any gene: 7. CDR3 size: 14 residues. Germline V gene lookup returns CDR1 SGHRS and CDR2 YFSETQ. Study outcomes and limitations: Matched synovial fluid from ankylosing spondylitis patients was reported to be enriched for disease-linked clones. Ankylosing spondylitis blood appeared to carry a characteristic TCR beta motif of several highly homologous variants.

This clonotype was counted at least ten times. The antigen remains unidentified. TCRdb ran MiXCR on the 5' RACE reads and lists one entry per CDR3 protein. The repertoire includes about 540,000 distinct CDR3 sequences, about 13% of them detected once, and approximately 6.2% sits in the top ten. This clonotype was obtained from a male donor with ankylosing spondylitis. This sequence joins TRBV5-1 and TRBJ2-1, with 13 positions matching TRBD2. The sequenced material came from blood, either unsorted or a sorted T cell fraction (not recorded which). The CDR3 DNA is TGCGCCAGCAGCTTGGCCACTAGCGGGAGGGCCGCCTTCTTC. It specifies CASSLATSGRAAFF.